This TCR beta chain originates from a study of OX40 agonist ivuxolimab in advanced cancers. Looking at the study overall: Three patients showed partial responses: one hepatocellular carcinoma and two cutaneous melanoma cases.

Assay used: immunoSEQ multiplex PCR; TCRdb lists only in-frame clones, some missing. The sample yields approximately 70,000 clones, 84% seen once. This sequence originates from an adult with an advanced solid tumor such as melanoma, head and neck, liver or kidney cancer. The sequences come from CD4+ or CD8+ T cells sorted from blood, collected in a trial of the OX40 agonist ivuxolimab.

CDR3 sequence (DNA): TGTGCCTGGGGGCGGGGGTATGAAAAACTGTTTTTT. As protein: CAWGRGYEKLFF. The gene calls are TRBV30 and TRBJ1-4, with TRBD1 as a possible D gene (5 bases). Trimming stripped 5 bases from V and 6 bases from J, with 10 bases between. The germline V gene has CDR1 GTSNPN and CDR2 SVGIG (reference sequence). There are 12 residues in the CDR3.